This is a list of T cell receptor beta chains from one sample in a study of cytomegalovirus exposure and HLA in healthy donors. Generated by immunoSEQ multiplex PCR, the TCRdb table keeps only in-frame clones and is missing some. In all, the sample yields around 75,000 clones. Sequenced material: PBMCs. The receptors come from a woman aged 60 to 75 in good health and CMV-seronegative. CDR3s include the opening cysteine and the closing phenylalanine or tryptophan. The D gene is left open where the match is weak.

TRBJ2-7	TRBD1	TRBV5-1	CASSLEQGSYEQYF	TGCGCCAGCAGCTTGGAACAGGGGTCCTACGAGCAGTACTTC
TRBJ1-3	TRBD1	TRBV5-1	CASSLPDNRGGNTIYF	TGCGCCAGCAGCTTGCCCGATAACAGGGGCGGAAACACCATATATTTT
TRBJ2-5	TRBD1	TRBV6-5	CASTRTGQETQYF	TGTGCCAGCACCCGGACAGGGCAAGAGACCCAGTACTTC
TRBJ1-1	NA	TRBV11-2	CASSPPTGLVPAFF	TGTGCCAGCAGCCCCCCAACGGGGTTGGTACCTGCTTTCTTT
TRBJ2-3	TRBD2	TRBV7-9	CASTMGLAGSTDTQYF	TGTGCCAGCACTATGGGACTAGCGGGATCCACAGATACGCAGTATTTT
TRBJ2-1	TRBD2	TRBV2	CASSAPQREIYNEQFF	TGTGCCAGCAGTGCGCCGCAGCGGGAGATCTACAATGAGCAGTTCTTC
TRBJ2-1	NA	TRBV5-1	CASSTALANNEQFF	TGCGCCAGCAGCACGGCCCTAGCGAACAATGAGCAGTTCTTC
TRBJ1-1	NA	TRBV28	CASSSPNTEAFF	TGTGCCAGCAGTTCCCCAAACACTGAAGCTTTCTTT
TRBJ2-1	TRBD2	TRBV6-5	CASSYSREDYNEQFF	TGTGCCAGCAGTTACTCGCGGGAGGACTACAATGAGCAGTTCTTC
TRBJ2-7	NA	TRBV4-2	CASSQDRALYEQYF	TGTGCCAGCAGCCAAGACAGGGCCCTATACGAGCAGTACTTC
TRBJ1-1	NA	TRBV10-3	CAISKETGPNTEAFF	TGTGCCATCAGCAAAGAGACAGGACCGAACACTGAAGCTTTCTTT
TRBJ2-2	NA	TRBV7-9	CASRDGRERRTGELFF	TGTGCCAGCAGGGACGGACGGGAGCGGAGAACCGGGGAGCTGTTTTTT
TRBJ2-3	TRBD2	TRBV5-1	CASGLAGGNTATQYF	TGCGCCAGTGGATTAGCGGGAGGGAACACAGCTACGCAGTATTTT
TRBJ2-7	TRBD1	TRBV7-2	CASSRDRGLGEQYF	TGTGCCAGCAGCCGGGACAGGGGGCTTGGCGAGCAGTACTTC
TRBJ2-7	NA	TRBV21-1	CASSKGRRGREQYF	TGTGCCAGCAGCAAAGGTCGGAGGGGCCGCGAGCAGTACTTC